This TCR beta chain appears in the sequencing data of a study of T cell repertoires in aging, cancer and after chemotherapy. Whole-study context: Glioblastoma patients receiving temozolomide-based therapy gave paired samples before and after chemotherapy.

Germline CDR1 is MNHEY and CDR2 is SVGAGI. Trimming took off 6 bases at V and 5 bases at J, with 17 bases between the two ends. This CDR3 spans 16 amino acids. In this sample, this clonotype turned up once. Its antigen remains unknown. This may come from a read error, since a much larger clone is one base off. A mixed TRB-A/B primer pool amplified rearranged TRB by multiplex touch-down PCR. TCRdb passed the multiplex PCR reads through MiXCR, listing each CDR3 protein once. The table has about 3,800 distinct CDR3 sequences, under 35% seen once. Amplification of TCR beta used genomic DNA extracted from peripheral blood. Findings and limits, study-wide: Compared with age-matched healthy donors, untreated hematological or solid cancer patients showed higher blood TCR clonality.

The sequence derives from a human donor with a solid tumor. The material sequenced was blood. The chain employs TRBV6-5 and TRBJ1-6; D not resolved. CDR3 sequence: CASSLLPVLHNSPLHF. For the CDR3, the DNA is TGTGCCAGCAGCCTCCTTCCGGTACTCCATAATTCACCCCTCCACTTT.